This T cell receptor beta chain originates from a study of blood T cells in healthy people across ages. This clonotype was counted between two and nine times. From germline, CDR1 is SGHRS and CDR2 YFSETQ. V was cut by 2 bases and J by 11 bases, with 16 bases left in between. The CDR3 consists of 13 residues. Together with a sample-barcoded 5' primer, a J-beta primer mix was included in a second PCR lasting about 7 to 12 cycles. Unique molecular identifiers of 12 random nucleotides labeled each cDNA. TCRdb re-derived calls from the 5' RACE reads in MiXCR, one entry per CDR3 protein. The top ten clones hold 2% to 2.5% of a sample with 1.5 million to 2 million distinct CDR3 sequences, roughly 52% of them seen once.

Material for sequencing was blood. The receptor was isolated from a woman in her 40s in good health. The chain uses TRBV5-1 and TRBJ1-1; D not certain. The CDR3 here is CASSLPSIGEAFF. The CDR3 nucleotides read TGCGCCAGCAGCTTACCCTCAATTGGGGAGGCTTTCTTT.